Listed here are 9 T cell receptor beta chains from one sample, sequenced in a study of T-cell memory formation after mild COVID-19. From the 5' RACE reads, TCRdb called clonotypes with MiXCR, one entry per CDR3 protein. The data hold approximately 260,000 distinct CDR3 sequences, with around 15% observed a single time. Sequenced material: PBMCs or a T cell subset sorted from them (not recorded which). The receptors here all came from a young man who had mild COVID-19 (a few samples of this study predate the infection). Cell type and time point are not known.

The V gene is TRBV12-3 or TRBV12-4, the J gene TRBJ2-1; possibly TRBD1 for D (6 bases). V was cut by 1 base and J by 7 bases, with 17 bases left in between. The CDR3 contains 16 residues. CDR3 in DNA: TGTGCCAGCAGTTTAGACGGCAGGGGCTCCCGAAATGAGCAGTTCTTC. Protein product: CASSLDGRGSRNEQFF.

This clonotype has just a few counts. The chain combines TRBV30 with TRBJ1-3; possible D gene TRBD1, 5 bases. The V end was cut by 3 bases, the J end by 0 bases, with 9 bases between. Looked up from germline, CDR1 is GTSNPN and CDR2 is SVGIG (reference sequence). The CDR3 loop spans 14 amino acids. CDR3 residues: CAWSRRGSGNTIYF. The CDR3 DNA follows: TGTGCCTGGAGCCGGAGGGGCTCTGGAAACACCATATATTTT. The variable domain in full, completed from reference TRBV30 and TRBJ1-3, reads SQTIHQWPATLVQPVGSPLSLECTVEGTSNPNLYWYRQAAGRGLQLLFYSVGIGQISSEVPQNLSASRPQDRQFILSSKKLLLSDSGFYLCAWSRRGSGNTIYFGEGSWLTVV.

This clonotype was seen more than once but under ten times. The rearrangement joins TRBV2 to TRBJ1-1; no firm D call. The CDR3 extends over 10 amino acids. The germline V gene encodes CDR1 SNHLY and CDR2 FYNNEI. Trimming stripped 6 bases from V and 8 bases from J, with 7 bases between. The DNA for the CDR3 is TGTGCCAGCAGCCGTCGCGAAGCTTTCTTT. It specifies CASSRREAFF.

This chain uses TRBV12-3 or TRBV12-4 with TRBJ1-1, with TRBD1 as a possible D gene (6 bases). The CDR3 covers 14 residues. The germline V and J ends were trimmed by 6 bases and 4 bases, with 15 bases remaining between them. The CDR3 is CASSVLAGATEAFF. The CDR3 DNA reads TGTGCCAGCAGCGTACTGGCAGGGGCCACTGAAGCTTTCTTT.

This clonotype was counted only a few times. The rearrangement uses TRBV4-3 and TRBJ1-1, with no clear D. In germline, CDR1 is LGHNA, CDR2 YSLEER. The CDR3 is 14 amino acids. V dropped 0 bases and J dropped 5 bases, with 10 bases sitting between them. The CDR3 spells CASSQELGLTEAFF. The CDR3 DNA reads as TGCGCCAGCAGCCAAGAATTAGGGCTGACTGAAGCTTTCTTT.

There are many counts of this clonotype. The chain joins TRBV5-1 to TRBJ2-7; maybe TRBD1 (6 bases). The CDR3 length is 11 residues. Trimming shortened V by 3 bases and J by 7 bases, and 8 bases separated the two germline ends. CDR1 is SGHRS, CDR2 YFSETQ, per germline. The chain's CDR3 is CASSYDREQYF. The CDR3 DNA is TGCGCCAGCAGCTACGACAGGGAGCAGTACTTC.

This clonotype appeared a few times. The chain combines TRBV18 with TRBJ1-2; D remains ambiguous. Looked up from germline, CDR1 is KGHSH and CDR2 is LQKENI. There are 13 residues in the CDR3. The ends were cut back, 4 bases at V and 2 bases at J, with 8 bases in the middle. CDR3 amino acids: CASSQTPNYGYTF. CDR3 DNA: TGTGCCAGCTCACAGACACCGAACTATGGCTACACCTTC.

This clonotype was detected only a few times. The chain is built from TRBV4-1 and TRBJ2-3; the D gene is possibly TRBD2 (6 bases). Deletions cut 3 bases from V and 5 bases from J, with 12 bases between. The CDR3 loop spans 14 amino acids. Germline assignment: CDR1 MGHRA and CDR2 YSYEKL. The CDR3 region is CASSQIGTQDTQYF. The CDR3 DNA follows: TGCGCCAGCAGCCAGATCGGGACTCAAGATACGCAGTATTTT.

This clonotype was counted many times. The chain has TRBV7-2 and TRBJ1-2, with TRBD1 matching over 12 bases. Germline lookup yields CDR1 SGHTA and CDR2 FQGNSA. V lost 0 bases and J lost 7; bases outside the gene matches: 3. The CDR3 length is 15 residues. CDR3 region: CASSLAGQGAGGYTF. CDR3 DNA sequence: TGTGCCAGCAGCTTAGCGGGACAGGGGGCTGGTGGCTACACCTTC.